The 22 T cell receptor beta chains below come from one sample, sequenced in a study of CD8 T cells in ankylosing spondylitis. One entry per CDR3 protein, called by TCRdb with MiXCR from the 5' RACE reads. The sample includes 340,000 or so distinct CDR3 sequences, approximately 15% of them seen just once. Sequences were obtained from blood, either unsorted or a sorted T cell fraction (not recorded which). The source is a male donor with ankylosing spondylitis or in good health (not recorded which).

This clonotype turned up a few times. The rearrangement uses TRBV30 and TRBJ1-2; D not certain. This CDR3 has 11 amino acids. V lost 0 bases, J lost 8 bases, and 7 bases lay in between. CDR1 and CDR2 from the germline V gene are GTSNPN and SVGIG (reference sequence). CDR3 bases: TGTGCCTGGAGTGTTGGTGTCGGCTACACCTTC. Protein sequence: CAWSVGVGYTF.

This clonotype was counted ten times or more. This chain connects TRBV14 to TRBJ1-1, with no clear D. Trimming removed 0 bases at V and 0 bases at J, with 11 bases between. Per the germline V gene, CDR1 is SGHDN and CDR2 is FVKESK. The CDR3 runs 16 residues. The CDR3 loop is CASSQELGRLNTEAFF. In DNA, the CDR3 is TGTGCCAGCAGCCAAGAACTTGGACGCTTGAACACTGAAGCTTTCTTT.

Ten or more counts support this clonotype. The chain recombines TRBV12-3 or TRBV12-4 with TRBJ1-5; the D gene is possibly TRBD1 (5 bases). The CDR3 is made up of 14 amino acids. V dropped 5 bases and J dropped 6 bases, with 14 bases sitting between them. As DNA, the CDR3 is TGTGCCAGCAGTCTGAATGGGGGAGCTCAGCCCCAGCATTTT. This translates into CASSLNGGAQPQHF.

This clonotype was seen repeatedly, ten times or more. J is TRBJ1-3 and V is TRBV29-1; no clear D. CDR1 and CDR2 from the germline V gene are SQVTM and ANQGSEA. V was shortened by 2 bases and J by 2 bases, with 1 base between the two germline ends. This CDR3 contains 11 residues. The CDR3 loop is CSVETGNTIYF. Here the CDR3 DNA reads TGCAGCGTTGAAACTGGAAACACCATATATTTT.

The V and J genes are TRBV7-2 and TRBJ2-7; 11 positions agree with TRBD1. In germline, CDR1 is SGHTA, CDR2 FQGNSA. V trimming: 5 bases; J trimming: 5 bases; junction bases outside the gene matches: 14. The CDR3 has 17 residues. CDR3 nucleotide sequence: TGTGCCAGCAGCCTGAGGACAGGGGGCCTTTCGGCTGACGAGCAGTACTTC. This codes for CASSLRTGGLSADEQYF.

The chain uses TRBV5-1 and TRBJ2-7; TRBD2 aligns across 8 bases. Germline V gene sequence: CDR1 SGHRS, CDR2 YFSETQ. With 6 bases clipped from V and 0 bases from J, the junction kept 8 bases outside the gene matches. The length of the CDR3 is 15 residues. This CDR3 reads CASTPWSGSSYEQYF. Here the CDR3 DNA reads TGCGCCAGCACCCCCTGGAGCGGGAGCTCCTACGAGCAGTACTTC. Together with reference TRBV5-1 and TRBJ2-7, the CDR3 gives the full variable domain: KAGVTQTPRYLIKTRGQQVTLSCSPISGHRSVSWYQQTPGQGLQFLFEYFSETQRNKGNFPGRFSGRQFSNSRSEMNVSTLELGDSALYLCASTPWSGSSYEQYFGPGTRLTVT.

The chain joins TRBV15 to TRBJ2-5; 7 bases match TRBD1. Germline V CDR1 and CDR2: LNHNV, YYDKDF (reference sequence). The CDR3 runs to 16 residues. With 3 bases clipped from V and 4 bases from J, the junction kept 11 bases outside the gene matches. The CDR3 protein is CATSSGNRGQGETQYF. The DNA of the CDR3 is TGTGCCACCAGCAGCGGTAACAGGGGTCAGGGAGAGACCCAGTACTTC.

The V gene is TRBV19, the J gene TRBJ1-2, with D tentatively TRBD1 (5 bases). The V end was cut by 5 bases, the J end by 5 bases, with 15 bases between. Germline V gene data show CDR1 as LNHDA and CDR2 as SQIVND (reference sequence). The CDR3 runs 14 residues. The DNA of the CDR3 is TGTGCCAGTAGTTCGGGACGGTTGGCTTATGGCTACACCTTC. Translating it yields CASSSGRLAYGYTF.

This clonotype was observed a handful of times. The gene calls are TRBV5-1 and TRBJ2-1, with 10 bases matching TRBD2. V gave up 2 bases and J gave up 4 bases; unmatched junction bases: 6. Germline assignment: CDR1 SGHRS and CDR2 YFSETQ. The length of the CDR3 is 16 residues. Here the CDR3 DNA reads TGCGCCAGCAGCTTCAGACTAGCGGGCTCTTACAATGAGCAGTTCTTC. Translating it yields CASSFRLAGSYNEQFF.

V is TRBV6-1 and J is TRBJ1-1; possibly TRBD1 for D (6 bases). This CDR3 has 15 amino acids. Germline V lookup: CDR1 MNHNS, CDR2 SASEGT. V gave up 3 bases and J gave up 1 base, with 12 bases separating them. The CDR3 loop is CASSDPGTRNTEAFF. The CDR3 coding sequence is TGTGCCAGCAGTGACCCCGGGACAAGGAACACTGAAGCTTTCTTT.

This clonotype was seen a few times. The V gene is TRBV11-2, the J gene TRBJ1-4; TRBD1 might be the D (6 bases). CDR1 is SGHAT, CDR2 FQNNGV, per germline. Trimming shortened V by 6 bases and J by 3 bases, and 14 bases separated the two germline ends. CDR3 length equals 15 residues. CDR3 sequence: CASSSQGIANEKLFF. CDR3 nucleotide sequence: TGTGCCAGCAGTTCACAGGGTATCGCTAATGAAAAACTGTTTTTT.

This clonotype was seen a few times. The chain joins TRBV10-2 to TRBJ2-5, with 9 bases lining up with TRBD2. Per the germline V gene, CDR1 is WSHSY and CDR2 is SAAADI. V shed 3 bases and J 4 bases; nucleotides not matched to a gene: 6. This CDR3 is built from 15 residues. The CDR3, as DNA: TGCGCCAGCAGTGAACAAGCGGGAGGATCAGAGACCCAGTACTTC. It translates to CASSEQAGGSETQYF.

This chain links TRBV7-2 with TRBJ2-3, with 9 bases identical to TRBD2. The germline CDR1 and CDR2 sequences are SGHTA and FQGNSA. The V and J ends lost 6 bases and 2 bases, in that order; junction bases with no gene match: 9. The length of the CDR3 is 16 residues. CDR3: CASSPQAGGATDTQYF. CDR3 coding DNA: TGTGCCAGCAGTCCCCAGGCGGGAGGGGCCACAGATACGCAGTATTTT.

This clonotype was seen more than once but under ten times. The genes are TRBV5-1 and TRBJ2-5; D unresolved. Trimming shortened V by 3 bases and J by 1 base, and 10 bases separated the two germline ends. Germline assignment: CDR1 SGHRS and CDR2 YFSETQ. CDR3 length equals 14 residues. Written as DNA, the CDR3 is TGCGCCAGCAGCTACGTTGGGTCCCAAGAGACCCAGTACTTC. Translated: CASSYVGSQETQYF.

V is TRBV18 and J is TRBJ2-7; D possibly corresponds to TRBD1 (5 bases). CDR1 and CDR2 from the germline V gene are KGHSH and LQKENI. CDR3 length: 14 amino acids. Trimming removed 1 base at V and 5 bases at J, with 12 bases between. The CDR3 spells CASSPRSDSDEQYF. CDR3 nucleotides: TGTGCCAGCTCACCACGGTCCGACAGCGACGAGCAGTACTTC.

This clonotype was found a few times. The J gene is TRBJ2-5, the V gene TRBV12-3 or TRBV12-4; TRBD2 is a possible D gene (5 bases). The CDR3 is 13 amino acids. Trimming stripped 7 bases from V and 3 bases from J, with 12 bases between. Written as DNA, the CDR3 is TGTGCCAGCACCCCGGGATCCAAAGAGACCCAGTACTTC. It yields the protein CASTPGSKETQYF.

The V gene is TRBV6-1, the J gene TRBJ1-2, with 9 bases that match TRBD1. Per germline, CDR1 MNHNS and CDR2 SASEGT. The CDR3 contains 15 residues. V trimming: 0 bases; J trimming: 8 bases; junction bases outside the gene matches: 7. CDR3 loop: CASSEAGTGLQGYTF. The CDR3 DNA is TGTGCCAGCAGTGAAGCAGGGACAGGGCTTCAGGGCTACACCTTC.

This CDR3 is CASRPAGAYEQYF. The CDR3 coding sequence is TGTGCCAGCAGACCCGCAGGTGCCTACGAGCAGTACTTC. This rearrangement joins TRBV6-1 to TRBJ2-7; D is uncertain. CDR1 and CDR2 (germline): MNHNS, SASEGT. V was trimmed by 6 bases and J by 2 bases, leaving 11 bases between them. The CDR3 runs to 13 residues.

The rearrangement uses TRBV4-1 and TRBJ2-1, with 13 bases matching TRBD2. The CDR3 has 18 residues. Trimming cost V 4 bases and J 1 base; bases outside gene matches: 7. In germline, CDR1 is MGHRA, CDR2 YSYEKL. CDR3 coding DNA: TGCGCCAGCAGCCGGACTAGCGGGAGAGGAGAGTCCTACAATGAGCAGTTCTTC. Amino acid sequence: CASSRTSGRGESYNEQFF.

This clonotype was detected a few times. V gene TRBV29-1 combines with J gene TRBJ2-7; D is ambiguous. V shed 5 bases and J shed 3 bases, with 14 bases lying between them. The CDR3 has 13 amino acids. CDR1 is SQVTM, CDR2 ANQGSEA, per germline. CDR3 loop: CSVLLTVHYEQYF. In DNA form, the CDR3 reads TGCAGCGTTTTGCTCACAGTTCACTACGAGCAGTACTTC.

The CDR3 is CASSPEGGVMPHF. CDR3 nucleotides: TGCGCCAGCAGCCCCGAAGGGGGGGTGATGCCCCACTTT. The chain has TRBV5-1 and TRBJ1-6; TRBD1 might be the D (6 bases). The ends were cut back, 4 bases at V and 18 bases at J, with 20 bases in the middle. The CDR3 consists of 13 residues. CDR1 is SGHRS and CDR2 is YFSETQ in the germline V gene.

This clonotype was counted between two and nine times. The chain links TRBV20-1 to TRBJ1-2; TRBD1 matches at 10 bases. This CDR3 has 16 residues. Per germline, CDR1 DFQATT and CDR2 SNEGSKA (reference sequence). Trimming at V came to 1 base and at J to 8 bases, leaving 13 bases not matched to a gene. Here the CDR3 DNA reads TGCAGTGCTAGAGCTTCCGGGACAGGGGATTTGAGGGGCTACACCTTC. Its translation: CSARASGTGDLRGYTF.